These 2 T cell receptor beta chains originate from one sample sequenced in a study of cytomegalovirus exposure and HLA in healthy donors. Only in-frame clones appear in the TCRdb table, and some are missing; sequencing was by immunoSEQ multiplex PCR. The profile covers about 150,000 clones, with 86% appearing a single time and 2% to 2.5% taken by the ten largest. Sequencing used PBMCs. The receptors were gathered from a human donor in good health.

This chain uses TRBV7-8 with TRBJ2-7; TRBD2 agrees at 11 bases. The germline CDR1 and CDR2 sequences are SGHVS and FQNEAQ. This CDR3 spans 16 amino acids. J gave up 1 base and V 5 bases, and 7 bases lay outside the gene matches. CDR3 sequence reads: CASSRVAGGTSYEQYF. CDR3 coding DNA: TGTGCCAGCAGCCGAGTAGCGGGGGGGACATCCTACGAGCAGTACTTC. The whole variable domain, remainder taken from reference TRBV7-8 and TRBJ2-7, is GAGVSQSPRYKVAKRGQDVALRCDPISGHVSLFWYQQALGQGPEFLTYFQNEAQLDKSGLPSDRFFAERPEGSVSTLKIQRTQQEDSAVYLCASSRVAGGTSYEQYFGPGTRLTVT.

V and J are TRBV9 and TRBJ1-1; maybe TRBD1 (5 bases). This CDR3 is 12 amino acids long. With 4 bases removed from V and 5 bases from J, the gap between germline ends came to 9 bases. The germline gives CDR1 SGDLS, CDR2 YYNGEE. CDR3 sequence reads: CASSPQGTEAFF. The CDR3 nucleotides read TGTGCCAGCAGCCCCCAGGGAACTGAAGCTTTCTTT.